A single sample gave rise to the 15 T cell receptor beta chains below, sequenced in a study of T cell responses to AZD1222 COVID-19 vaccine. Method: immunoSEQ multiplex PCR; TCRdb's copy keeps in-frame clones and lacks some. This table has about 120,000 clones, 70% to 90% appearing once. The material was peripheral blood, obtained on day 0 of AZD1222 vaccination. These receptors all come from an adult in good health.

The chain links TRBV7-3 to TRBJ1-3, with TRBD1 as a possible D gene (6 bases). V was pared by 2 bases and J by 6 bases, with 14 bases between. Germline V gene sequence: CDR1 SGHTA, CDR2 FQGTGA. CDR3 length: 15 residues. The CDR3 sequence: CASSLSRGAQNTIYF. The CDR3 bases are TGTGCCAGCAGCTTATCAAGGGGGGCGCAAAACACCATATATTTT.

The chain uses TRBV5-5 and TRBJ1-5, with TRBD1 as a possible D gene (6 bases). Germline CDR1 SGHKS, CDR2 YYEKEE (reference sequence). There are 15 residues in the CDR3. V dropped 0 bases and J dropped 1 base, with 8 bases sitting between them. The CDR3 nucleotides are TGTGCCAGCAGCTTGGGGGGGCAGAGCAATCAGCCCCAGCATTTT. It translates to CASSLGGQSNQPQHF.

This clone was seen only a few times. The chain is built from TRBV10-3 and TRBJ1-6, with a weak D call TRBD1 (5 bases). V was cut by 10 bases and J by 5 bases, with 15 bases left in between. The CDR3 consists of 14 residues. Germline CDR1 ENHRY, CDR2 SYGVKD. Here the CDR3 reads CATNSRGDNSPLHF. For the CDR3, the DNA is TGTGCCACCAACAGCCGGGGGGATAATTCACCCCTCCACTTT.

This chain links TRBV20-1 with TRBJ1-2, with D unresolved. The germline V gene has CDR1 DFQATT and CDR2 SNEGSKA (reference sequence). Trimming took off 3 bases at V and 3 bases at J, with 5 bases between the two ends. The length of the CDR3 is 11 residues. The CDR3 reads CSARGDYGYTF. CDR3 nucleotides: TGCAGTGCTAGGGGTGACTATGGCTACACCTTC.

CDR3 in DNA: TGTGCCAGCAGCCTCGAGGCATTCGGCTCCTACAATGAGCAGTTCTTC. Its protein is CASSLEAFGSYNEQFF. This rearrangement joins TRBV7-9 to TRBJ2-1, with D unclear. Trimming stripped 5 bases from V and 0 bases from J, with 14 bases between. The germline V gene has CDR1 SEHNR and CDR2 FQNEAQ (reference sequence). The CDR3 consists of 16 residues.

The chain couples TRBV7-2 to TRBJ2-7, with D tentatively TRBD1 or TRBD2 (6 bases each). V shed 5 bases and J shed 4 bases, with 15 bases lying between them. The CDR3 is made up of 14 amino acids. Germline loops: CDR1 SGHTA, CDR2 FQGNSA. In DNA form, the CDR3 reads TGTGCCAGCAGCCGTCCCGGGGGCTGGTACGAGCAGTACTTC. Its translation: CASSRPGGWYEQYF.

The chain has TRBV18 and TRBJ2-7; the match to TRBD1 covers 7 bases. This CDR3 region has 15 residues. Germline lookup yields CDR1 KGHSH and CDR2 LQKENI. Losses at the gene ends were 3 bases for V and 1 base for J; bases not matched to a gene: 6. The CDR3: CASSPFRDSSYEQYF. CDR3 bases: TGTGCCAGCTCACCTTTCCGGGACAGTTCCTACGAGCAGTACTTC.

This chain joins TRBV11-2 and TRBJ1-1; D unclear. Germline-derived CDR1 and CDR2 are SGHAT and FQNNGV. CDR3 length equals 11 residues. Trimming left V 4 bases short and J 11 bases short, with 11 bases between. CDR3 amino acids: CASSSPGGAFF. CDR3 coding DNA: TGTGCCAGCAGCTCACCGGGAGGGGCTTTCTTT. The complete variable domain, with remaining parts taken from reference TRBV11-2 and TRBJ1-1, reads EAGVAQSPRYKIIEKRQSVAFWCNPISGHATLYWYQQILGQGPKLLIQFQNNGVVDDSQLPKDRFSAERLKGVDSTLKIQPAKLEDSAVYLCASSSPGGAFFGQGTRLTVV.

The V call is TRBV20-1, the J call TRBJ1-1; unclear D gene. The CDR3 is 11 amino acids. CDR1 DFQATT and CDR2 SNEGSKA come from the germline V gene (reference sequence). The ends were cut back, 1 base at V and 11 bases at J, with 11 bases in the middle. The CDR3 sequence: CSARGMTSAFF. In DNA form, the CDR3 reads TGCAGTGCTAGAGGGATGACGTCGGCTTTCTTT.

The chain employs TRBV4-2 and TRBJ1-1; 7 bases are a match to TRBD1. Germline V lookup: CDR1 LGHNA, CDR2 YNFKEQ. The CDR3 sequence is 16 residues long. Trimming cost V 2 bases and J 0 bases; bases outside gene matches: 6. CDR3 loop: CASSQWQGVMNTEAFF. The DNA of the CDR3 is TGTGCCAGCAGCCAATGGCAGGGGGTGATGAACACTGAAGCTTTCTTT.

This chain connects TRBV5-1 to TRBJ1-2; TRBD1 is a possible D gene (5 bases). Trimming left V 0 bases short and J 4 bases short, with 13 bases between. The CDR3 contains 15 residues. Germline values: CDR1 SGHRS, CDR2 YFSETQ. The CDR3 sequence: CASSLVGGGSYGYTF. DNA for the CDR3: TGCGCCAGCAGCTTGGTCGGGGGTGGATCCTATGGCTACACCTTC.

In its sample, this clone was seen once. The V call is TRBV6-6, the J call TRBJ2-5, with D tentatively TRBD2 (6 bases). Trimming removed 4 bases from V and 2 bases from J, with 14 bases in between. The CDR3 has 15 residues. Germline V gene lookup returns CDR1 MNHNY and CDR2 SVGAGI (reference sequence). The CDR3 loop reads CASSSPSRGQETQYF. The CDR3, as DNA: TGTGCCAGCAGTTCCCCCTCGCGGGGACAAGAGACCCAGTACTTC.

This chain connects TRBV11-2 to TRBJ1-4; D gene uncertain. This CDR3 comprises 11 residues. V was trimmed by 9 bases and J by 5 bases, leaving 7 bases between them. Looked up from germline, CDR1 is SGHAT and CDR2 is FQNNGV. The CDR3 reads CASLVNEKLFF. CDR3 sequence (DNA): TGTGCCAGTTTGGTCAATGAAAAACTGTTTTTT.

This clone appeared a few times. This chain links TRBV2 with TRBJ1-5, with 7 bases fitting TRBD1. Germline V gene lookup returns CDR1 SNHLY and CDR2 FYNNEI. V shed 7 bases and J 0 bases; nucleotides not matched to a gene: 3. This CDR3 has 14 residues. The CDR3 DNA sequence: TGTGCCAGCAACGACAGGGCTAGCAATCAGCCCCAGCATTTT. Residues: CASNDRASNQPQHF. The full variable domain, rest sourced from reference TRBV2 and TRBJ1-5, is EPEVTQTPSHQVTQMGQEVILRCVPISNHLYFYWYRQILGQKVEFLVSFYNNEISEKSEIFDDQFSVERPDGSNFTLKIRSTKLEDSAMYFCASNDRASNQPQHFGDGTRLSIL.

This chain connects TRBV19 to TRBJ1-4; 8 nucleotides match TRBD1. The CDR3 spans 14 residues. CDR1 and CDR2 (germline): LNHDA, SQIVND (reference sequence). Trimming cost V 5 bases and J 8 bases; bases outside gene matches: 7. CDR3 loop: CASSADRVYEKLFF. The CDR3 DNA reads TGTGCCAGTAGTGCGGACAGGGTTTACGAAAAACTGTTTTTT.